A single T cell receptor beta chain is shown here with its context. The data were taken from a study of T cells after yellow fever vaccination. On the study more broadly: Some fractions had low cell numbers, and these were prepared with SMART-Seq v4 Ultra Low Input.

The CDR3 covers 14 residues. Germline loops: CDR1 MNHEY, CDR2 SVGAGI. V was clipped by 6 bases and J by 9 bases; unmatched bases: 10. TCRdb re-called the 5' RACE reads through MiXCR, storing one row per CDR3 protein. The table shows about 74,000 distinct CDR3 sequences, with more than 5.5% occurring only once. The sequence was collected from a man aged 18-30 years who received the YFV17D yellow fever vaccine. The sequencing used CD8+ T cells sorted from PBMCs, collected around 5 days after the first yellow fever vaccination. The chain recombines TRBV6-5 with TRBJ2-1; 8 bases fit TRBD2. CDR3 amino acids: CASRLAGSAPEQFF. The DNA of the CDR3 is TGTGCCAGCAGGTTAGCGGGGTCGGCGCCTGAGCAGTTCTTC.